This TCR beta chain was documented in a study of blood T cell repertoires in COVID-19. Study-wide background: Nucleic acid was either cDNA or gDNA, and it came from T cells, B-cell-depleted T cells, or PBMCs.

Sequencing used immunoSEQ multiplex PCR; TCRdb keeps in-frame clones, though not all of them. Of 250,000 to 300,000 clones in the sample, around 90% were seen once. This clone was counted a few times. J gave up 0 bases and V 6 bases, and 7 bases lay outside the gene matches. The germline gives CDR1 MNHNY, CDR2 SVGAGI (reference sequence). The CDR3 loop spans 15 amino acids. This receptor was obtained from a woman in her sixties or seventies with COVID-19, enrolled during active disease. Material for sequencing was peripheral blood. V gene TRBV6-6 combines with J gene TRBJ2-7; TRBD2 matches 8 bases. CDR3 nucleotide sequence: TGTGCCAGCAGGCCGGGGGCGGGAGGCTCCTACGAGCAGTACTTC. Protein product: CASRPGAGGSYEQYF.